A single sample gave rise to the 12 T cell receptor beta chains below, sequenced in a study of blood T cell repertoires in COVID-19. Using immunoSEQ multiplex PCR, the repertoire was profiled, and TCRdb retains in-frame clones only, with some absent. The data show around 390,000 clones, about 87% seen once. The sample comprised PBMCs or T cells enriched from blood (not recorded which). The source of these receptors is a woman between 50 and 59 years old who had recovered from COVID-19.

This clone was observed once. The rearrangement joins TRBV2 to TRBJ1-4; 8 bases are shared with TRBD1. With 6 bases clipped from V and 10 bases from J, the junction kept 4 bases outside the gene matches. This CDR3 comprises 12 residues. Germline assignment: CDR1 SNHLY and CDR2 FYNNEI. The CDR3 protein is CASSGDRGKLFF. CDR3 DNA: TGTGCCAGCAGCGGTGACAGGGGAAAACTGTTTTTT.

This chain uses TRBV28 with TRBJ2-7; weak D call: TRBD2 (5 bases). Trimming took off 5 bases at V and 6 bases at J, with 14 bases between the two ends. CDR1 MDHEN and CDR2 SYDVKM come from the germline V gene. The CDR3 has 13 residues. The CDR3 nucleotides read TGTGCCAGCAGTAGACCGGGAAAAAGCGAGCAGTACTTC. It codes for CASSRPGKSEQYF.

The chain is built from TRBV18 and TRBJ1-2, with 7 bases identical to TRBD1. V lost 3 bases to trimming and J lost 0 bases; unmatched junction nucleotides: 7. Per germline, CDR1 KGHSH and CDR2 LQKENI. The CDR3 length is 16 residues. Here the CDR3 DNA reads TGTGCCAGCTCACCCCAGGACAGGCCCTCTAACTATGGCTACACCTTC. As protein: CASSPQDRPSNYGYTF.

Details on this clone: Compared with germline, one end of the junction differs, possibly owing to a read error. V is TRBV14 and J is TRBJ2-5, with unresolved D. The CDR3 totals 14 residues. Germline-derived CDR1 and CDR2 are SGHDN and FVKESK. The CDR3 here is CASSQIWSGETQYF. CDR3 nucleotide sequence: TGTGCCAGTAGCCAGATCTGGAGTGGGGAGACCCAGTACTTC.

The chain recombines TRBV5-5 with TRBJ1-1, with D possibly TRBD1 on 6 matching bases. The germline gives CDR1 SGHKS, CDR2 YYEKEE (reference sequence). The CDR3 is 14 amino acids. V lost 1 base, J lost 7 bases, and 14 bases lay in between. The CDR3: CASSLLGGIDEAFF. The DNA of the CDR3 is TGTGCCAGCAGCTTGCTAGGGGGTATTGATGAAGCTTTCTTT. Using reference TRBV5-5 and TRBJ1-1 for the parts outside the CDR3, the full variable domain is DAGVTQSPTHLIKTRGQQVTLRCSPISGHKSVSWYQQVLGQGPQFIFQYYEKEERGRGNFPDRFSARQFPNYSSELNVNALLLGDSALYLCASSLLGGIDEAFFGQGTRLTVV.

The chain couples TRBV2 to TRBJ1-5, with 9 bases fitting TRBD1. V was clipped by 1 base and J by 3 bases; unmatched bases: 4. The CDR3 runs to 16 residues. Germline V gene sequence: CDR1 SNHLY, CDR2 FYNNEI. The CDR3 coding sequence is TGTGCCAGCAGTGAAGGGACAGGGGTTTTCAATCAGCCCCAGCATTTT. Its translation: CASSEGTGVFNQPQHF.

The chain recombines TRBV27 with TRBJ1-4; the match to TRBD1 covers 11 bases. The germline V gene has CDR1 MNHEY and CDR2 SMNVEV (reference sequence). This CDR3 has 13 residues. The J segment lost 6 bases and the V segment lost 6 bases, leaving 0 bases of the junction unmatched. Here the CDR3 reads CASRGQGDEKLFF. In DNA form, the CDR3 reads TGTGCCAGCAGGGGACAGGGGGATGAAAAACTGTTTTTT.

The table lists this clone with a few counts. The chain uses TRBV6-1 and TRBJ1-2, with D hard to call. This CDR3 has 15 residues. Per the germline V gene, CDR1 is MNHNS and CDR2 is SASEGT. Trimming pared 1 base from V and 4 bases from J, leaving 13 bases between. The CDR3 loop is CASSEGSGRSYGYTF. The CDR3 DNA reads as TGTGCCAGCAGTGAAGGGTCGGGAAGGTCCTATGGCTACACCTTC.

The rearrangement links TRBV30 to TRBJ1-2, with D tentatively TRBD1 (5 bases). The CDR3 is 12 amino acids. Germline CDR1 reads GTSNPN; CDR2 reads SVGIG (reference sequence). Trimming removed 7 bases at V and 2 bases at J, with 11 bases between. The CDR3 coding sequence is TGTGCCTTTACACCAGGGAACTATGGCTACACCTTC. Protein sequence: CAFTPGNYGYTF. Full variable domain (outside the CDR3, taken from reference TRBV30 and TRBJ1-2): SQTIHQWPATLVQPVGSPLSLECTVEGTSNPNLYWYRQAAGRGLQLLFYSVGIGQISSEVPQNLSASRPQDRQFILSSKKLLLSDSGFYLCAFTPGNYGYTFGSGTRLTVV.

This chain uses TRBV2 with TRBJ1-5; 8 positions match TRBD1. The CDR3 is made up of 16 amino acids. Germline trimming cut 6 bases from V and 4 bases from J; bases unmatched to any gene: 11. In germline, CDR1 is SNHLY, CDR2 FYNNEI. The CDR3 sequence: CASRGHRGTLNQPQHF. The CDR3 DNA reads TGTGCCAGCAGAGGACACAGGGGGACTCTAAATCAGCCCCAGCATTTT.

This clone turned up a few times. The chain combines TRBV2 with TRBJ1-5; D remains ambiguous. In germline, CDR1 is SNHLY, CDR2 FYNNEI. The CDR3 is 16 amino acids. The V end was cut by 4 bases, the J end by 1 base, with 14 bases between. CDR3: CASSARGHGSNQPQHF. The CDR3 nucleotides read TGTGCCAGCAGTGCGCGGGGTCATGGGAGCAATCAGCCCCAGCATTTT.

The J gene is TRBJ1-6, the V gene TRBV6-5; 9 positions agree with TRBD1. After removal of 5 bases from V and 10 bases from J, the junction contained 9 bases not matched to a gene. The CDR3 consists of 15 residues. Germline-derived CDR1 and CDR2 are MNHEY and SVGAGI. In DNA, the CDR3 is TGTGCCAGCAGTCCCACAGGGGGCAGTGGATCACCCCTCCACTTT. As protein: CASSPTGGSGSPLHF.